The 7 T cell receptor beta chains below all came from one sample that was sequenced in a study of blood T cell repertoires in COVID-19. TCRdb keeps only in-frame clones here, not all; method: immunoSEQ multiplex PCR. Of 150,000 or so clones in the sample, just over 90% were seen once. The sample taken for sequencing was peripheral blood. All receptors come from an older woman with COVID-19, enrolled during active disease.

V usage is TRBV7-9 and J usage is TRBJ1-2; TRBD1 might be the D (5 bases). The germline gives CDR1 SEHNR, CDR2 FQNEAQ (reference sequence). V was shortened by 5 bases and J by 1 base, with 14 bases between the two germline ends. CDR3 length: 15 residues. CDR3 loop: CASSESRRVNYGYTF. CDR3 coding DNA: TGTGCCAGCAGCGAATCGCGCAGGGTTAACTATGGCTACACCTTC. Drawing the rest from reference TRBV7-9 and TRBJ1-2, the complete variable domain is DTGVSQNPRHKITKRGQNVTFRCDPISEHNRLYWYRQTLGQGPEFLTYFQNEAQLEKSRLLSDRFSAERPKGSFSTLEIQRTEQGDSAMYLCASSESRRVNYGYTFGSGTRLTVV.

The V call is TRBV11-3, the J call TRBJ2-2; D is ambiguous. The V and J ends lost 1 base and 0 bases respectively, with 3 bases between them. There are 14 residues in the CDR3. Germline CDR1 SGHNT, CDR2 YENEEA. The CDR3 nucleotides are TGTGCCAGCAGCTTAGTCTCGAACACCGGGGAGCTGTTTTTT. It specifies CASSLVSNTGELFF.

The rearrangement links TRBV11-2 to TRBJ1-1; no clear D gene. Germline V gene data show CDR1 as SGHAT and CDR2 as FQNNGV. With 5 bases removed from V and 1 base from J, the gap between germline ends came to 8 bases. This CDR3 spans 13 amino acids. The CDR3 bases are TGTGCCAGCAGCCGCGGTCGGAACACTGAAGCTTTCTTT. Its translation is CASSRGRNTEAFF.

The chain uses TRBV6-6 and TRBJ1-5; 7 positions match TRBD1. Per germline, CDR1 MNHNY and CDR2 SVGAGI (reference sequence). V lost 2 bases, J lost 9 bases, and 7 bases stayed unmatched. This CDR3 contains 14 residues. The chain's CDR3 is CASSYGTAYRPQHF. The CDR3 nucleotides are TGTGCCAGCAGTTACGGGACAGCTTACCGGCCCCAGCATTTT.

This sequence joins TRBV24-1 and TRBJ1-2; D gene uncertain. From germline, CDR1 is KGHDR and CDR2 SFDVKD. The V end was cut by 3 bases, the J end by 9 bases, with 16 bases between. This CDR3 has 14 residues. CDR3 protein: CATSDGQIVPRYTF. CDR3 bases: TGTGCCACCAGTGATGGGCAGATTGTTCCTCGCTACACCTTC.

The J gene is TRBJ2-2, the V gene TRBV4-1; 10 bases map to TRBD1. In germline, CDR1 is MGHRA, CDR2 YSYEKL. The CDR3 totals 15 residues. The V segment lost 2 bases and the J segment 5 bases; nucleotides outside the gene matches: 2. Here the CDR3 reads CASSQPGQGTGELFF. The CDR3 region has the DNA TGCGCCAGCAGCCAACCGGGACAGGGGACCGGGGAGCTGTTTTTT.

V gene TRBV19 combines with J gene TRBJ2-2, with unresolved D. V dropped 8 bases and J dropped 0 bases, with 7 bases sitting between them. CDR1 and CDR2 (germline): LNHDA, SQIVND (reference sequence). This CDR3 region has 13 residues. In DNA form, the CDR3 reads TGTGCCAGTGCGCATACGAACACCGGGGAGCTGTTTTTT. Its protein is CASAHTNTGELFF. The full variable domain, its missing parts supplied by reference TRBV19 and TRBJ2-2, is DGGITQSPKYLFRKEGQNVTLSCEQNLNHDAMYWYRQDPGQGLRLIYYSQIVNDFQKGDIAEGYSVSREKKESFPLTVTSAQKNPTAFYLCASAHTNTGELFFGEGSRLTVL.